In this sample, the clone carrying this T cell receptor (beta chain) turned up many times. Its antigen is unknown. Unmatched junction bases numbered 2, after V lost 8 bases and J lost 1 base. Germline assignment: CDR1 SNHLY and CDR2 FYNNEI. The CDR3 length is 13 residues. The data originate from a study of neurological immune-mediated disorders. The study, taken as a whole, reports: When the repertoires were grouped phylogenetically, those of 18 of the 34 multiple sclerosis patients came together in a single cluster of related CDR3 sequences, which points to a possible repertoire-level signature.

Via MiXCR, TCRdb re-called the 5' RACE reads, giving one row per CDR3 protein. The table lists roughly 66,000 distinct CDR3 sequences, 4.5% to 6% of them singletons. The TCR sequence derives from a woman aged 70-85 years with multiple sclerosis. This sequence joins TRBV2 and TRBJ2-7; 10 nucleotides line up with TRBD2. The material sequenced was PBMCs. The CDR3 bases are TGTGCCAGCGGACTAGCGGAATCCTACGAGCAGTACTTC. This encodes CASGLAESYEQYF.